The 27 T cell receptor beta chains listed next were all sequenced from one sample in a study of blood T cell repertoires in COVID-19. TCRdb's copy holds only in-frame clones and misses some; the assay was immunoSEQ multiplex PCR. This table holds 250,000 to 350,000 clones, 80% to 85% found once. Sequenced sample: peripheral blood. All receptors come from a person aged 65 to 85 with COVID-19, enrolled during active disease.

This sequence joins TRBV12-5 and TRBJ1-2; 7 bases map to TRBD1. J lost 4 bases, V lost 1 base, and 6 bases had no gene match. Per the germline V gene, CDR1 is LGHNT and CDR2 is FRNRAP. This CDR3 region has 15 residues. The CDR3 DNA follows: TGTGCTAGTGGTTTGGACAGGGGACACGCCTATGGCTACACCTTC. Translating it yields CASGLDRGHAYGYTF.

This clone was observed once. This chain uses TRBV28 with TRBJ2-1, with TRBD2 identical over 13 bases. CDR3 length: 17 amino acids. Trimming cost V 6 bases and J 8 bases; bases outside gene matches: 13. Germline CDR1 and CDR2: MDHEN and SYDVKM. CDR3 sequence reads: CASSQYPGLAGSDEQFF. CDR3 DNA sequence: TGTGCCAGCAGCCAATATCCGGGACTAGCGGGATCTGATGAGCAGTTCTTC.

The J gene is TRBJ2-2, the V gene TRBV11-2, with a weak D call TRBD2 (6 bases). Germline V CDR1 and CDR2: SGHAT, FQNNGV. The CDR3 loop spans 15 amino acids. V gave up 6 bases and J gave up 4 bases, with 15 bases separating them. CDR3 DNA: TGTGCCAGCAGATATTATACGGGGGTCACCGGGGAGCTGTTTTTT. This translates into CASRYYTGVTGELFF.

The sample holds one count of this clone. The rearrangement uses TRBV29-1 and TRBJ1-2; the D is unclear. Germline assignment: CDR1 SQVTM and CDR2 ANQGSEA. CDR3 length: 12 amino acids. V was cut by 2 bases and J by 3 bases, with 7 bases left in between. CDR3 sequence (DNA): TGCAGCGTTGAAAGAGGAGACTATGGCTACACCTTC. This translates into CSVERGDYGYTF.

The CDR3 coding sequence is TGTGCCAGCAGCTCCTCAGGCTTAATGAACACTGAAGCTTTCTTT. Amino acid sequence: CASSSSGLMNTEAFF. The J gene is TRBJ1-1, the V gene TRBV7-3; no firm D call. The ends were cut back, 4 bases at V and 0 bases at J, with 12 bases in the middle. Germline CDR1 reads SGHTA; CDR2 reads FQGTGA. There are 15 residues in the CDR3.

The chain is built from TRBV27 and TRBJ2-7, with D possibly TRBD2 on 7 matching bases. The CDR3 extends over 13 amino acids. Trimming cost V 3 bases and J 6 bases, with 12 bases left between them. Germline V CDR1 and CDR2: MNHEY, SMNVEV (reference sequence). CDR3 protein: CASSFGRGFEQYF. CDR3 nucleotide sequence: TGTGCCAGCAGTTTTGGGAGGGGGTTCGAGCAGTACTTC.

This sequence joins TRBV2 and TRBJ2-5; 7 positions agree with TRBD1. Germline CDR1 SNHLY, CDR2 FYNNEI. The junction had 5 bases not matched to a gene; V was cut back by 4 bases and J by 3 bases. This CDR3 is 14 amino acids long. The DNA for the CDR3 is TGTGCCAGCAGTGGTAGGGACAGTAAAGAGACCCAGTACTTC. This encodes CASSGRDSKETQYF.

This chain connects TRBV5-6 to TRBJ1-4; unclear D gene. Germline V lookup: CDR1 SGHDT, CDR2 YYEEEE. CDR3 length: 15 residues. The V end was cut by 4 bases, the J end by 0 bases, with 10 bases between. The CDR3: CASSGRVATNEKLFF. The CDR3 nucleotides are TGTGCCAGCAGCGGGAGGGTGGCAACTAATGAAAAACTGTTTTTT.

The CDR3 bases are TGTGCCAGCAGTGAAGCCCCAGGGAGGGGAACAAATTCACCCCTCCACTTT. The encoded protein is CASSEAPGRGTNSPLHF. V and J are TRBV6-1 and TRBJ1-6; a weak D match, TRBD1 (5 bases). Germline V gene sequence: CDR1 MNHNS, CDR2 SASEGT. V lost 0 bases, J lost 7 bases, and 16 bases lay in between. This CDR3 is built from 17 residues.

This clone was detected once. This chain connects TRBV27 to TRBJ2-3; 8 bases agree with TRBD2. With V trimmed by 6 bases and J by 5 bases, 10 bases remained unmatched. The CDR3 is 15 amino acids. Germline V lookup: CDR1 MNHEY, CDR2 SMNVEV (reference sequence). This CDR3 is CASSRGDAGGDTQYF. CDR3 coding DNA: TGTGCCAGCAGCCGAGGCGATGCGGGGGGAGATACGCAGTATTTT.

The DNA of the CDR3 is TGTGCCAGTAGCGCGGCCAGGGGGCGGGGGACTAATGAAAAACTGTTTTTT. This sequence encodes CASSAARGRGTNEKLFF. The rearrangement uses TRBV19 and TRBJ1-4, with 8 bases aligning to TRBD1. This CDR3 spans 17 amino acids. The V segment lost 6 bases and the J segment 2 bases; nucleotides outside the gene matches: 11. Germline values: CDR1 LNHDA, CDR2 SQIVND (reference sequence).

The gene calls are TRBV28 and TRBJ1-2; TRBD1 agrees at 10 bases. The CDR3 contains 14 residues. The ends lost 7 bases at V and 5 bases at J; junction bases unmatched: 7. The germline V gene encodes CDR1 MDHEN and CDR2 SYDVKM. The CDR3 sequence is CASNGQGVSYGYTF. The CDR3 nucleotides are TGTGCCAGCAACGGACAGGGGGTTTCGTATGGCTACACCTTC.

A single count supports this clone. This sequence joins TRBV6-5 and TRBJ2-7; 9 nucleotides line up with TRBD1. Germline CDR1 is MNHEY and CDR2 is SVGAGI. The CDR3 contains 15 residues. Germline trimming cut 4 bases from V and 3 bases from J; bases unmatched to any gene: 7. The CDR3 spells CASSFAGQGFYEQYF. The CDR3, as DNA: TGTGCCAGCAGTTTCGCGGGACAGGGTTTCTACGAGCAGTACTTC.

The genes are TRBV3-1 (or the pseudogene TRBV3-2) and TRBJ2-7; D not certain. Germline CDR1 reads LGHDT; CDR2 reads YNNKEL (reference sequence). The CDR3 covers 14 residues. V was pared by 3 bases and J by 1 base, with 10 bases between. In nucleotides, the CDR3 is TGTGCCAGCAGCCACACCACTCAATCCTACGAGCAGTACTTC. Its protein is CASSHTTQSYEQYF.

The chain uses TRBV19 and TRBJ2-6; the D gene is possibly TRBD1 (6 bases). The length of the CDR3 is 17 residues. Trimming shortened V by 3 bases and J by 1 base, and 13 bases separated the two germline ends. Germline-derived CDR1 and CDR2 are LNHDA and SQIVND (reference sequence). CDR3 DNA sequence: TGTGCCAGTAGTATGTTTCAGGGGATATCTGGGGCCAACGTCCTGACTTTC. Translation gives CASSMFQGISGANVLTF.

A single count supports this clone. This chain joins TRBV28 and TRBJ2-4; 10 positions match TRBD2. This CDR3 contains 16 residues. In germline, CDR1 is MDHEN, CDR2 SYDVKM. The junction had 4 bases not matched to a gene; V was cut back by 4 bases and J by 1 base. The CDR3 loop reads CASSSPGLAAKNIQYF. Here the CDR3 DNA reads TGTGCCAGCAGTTCTCCGGGACTAGCGGCCAAAAACATTCAGTACTTC.

This CDR3 is CASSEEGLAGALEQFF. CDR3 DNA sequence: TGTGCCAGCAGTGAAGAAGGACTAGCGGGGGCGCTGGAGCAGTTCTTC. The chain employs TRBV2 and TRBJ2-1; 13 positions agree with TRBD2. Germline-derived CDR1 and CDR2 are SNHLY and FYNNEI. The ends lost 1 base at V and 10 bases at J; junction bases unmatched: 7. The CDR3 consists of 16 residues.

The chain combines TRBV13 with TRBJ2-3; D might be TRBD1 (5 bases). The CDR3 runs 15 residues. CDR1 PRHDT and CDR2 FYEKMQ come from the germline V gene (reference sequence). V lost 4 bases to trimming and J lost 1 base, with 12 bases between them. CDR3 DNA sequence: TGTGCCAGCAGCTGGGGCGTCCGGCGCACAGATACGCAGTATTTT. It yields the protein CASSWGVRRTDTQYF.

The V gene is TRBV30, the J gene TRBJ2-3; tentatively, D is TRBD2 (6 bases). From germline, CDR1 is GTSNPN and CDR2 SVGIG (reference sequence). The CDR3 has 14 residues. V lost 6 bases to trimming and J lost 2 bases, with 15 bases between them. The CDR3 loop reads CACKEGTATDTQYF. The CDR3 nucleotides read TGTGCCTGCAAGGAGGGGACTGCCACAGATACGCAGTATTTT.

V is TRBV7-8 and J is TRBJ2-1, with 7 bases aligning to TRBD1. V lost 3 bases to trimming and J lost 4 bases; unmatched junction nucleotides: 18. The germline CDR1 and CDR2 sequences are SGHVS and FQNEAQ. The CDR3 totals 19 residues. This CDR3 is CASSLKPGTAIRSYNEQFF. The CDR3 bases are TGTGCCAGCAGCTTGAAACCCGGGACAGCAATCCGATCATACAATGAGCAGTTCTTC.

The chain uses TRBV24-1 and TRBJ2-1, with D possibly TRBD1 on 5 matching bases. Germline lookup yields CDR1 KGHDR and CDR2 SFDVKD. Trimming removed 0 bases from V and 6 bases from J, with 11 bases in between. This CDR3 spans 15 amino acids. The CDR3, as DNA: TGTGCCACCAGTGATTTGCGCACAGGAAGCAATGAGCAGTTCTTC. This sequence encodes CATSDLRTGSNEQFF.

J is TRBJ2-1 and V is TRBV11-3; 12 nucleotides align to TRBD2. The CDR3 runs 15 residues. Trimming removed 5 bases from V and 5 bases from J; junction bases left unmatched: 4. Germline CDR1 and CDR2: SGHNT and YENEEA. In nucleotides, the CDR3 is TGTGCCAGCAGCCAGACTAGCGGGGGTCACAATGAGCAGTTCTTC. This translates into CASSQTSGGHNEQFF.

This rearrangement joins TRBV5-1 to TRBJ1-4, with TRBD1 matching over 10 bases. Germline V gene lookup returns CDR1 SGHRS and CDR2 YFSETQ. This CDR3 is built from 17 residues. V gave up 4 bases and J gave up 8 bases; unmatched junction bases: 14. The CDR3 is CASSREGQGRGGEKLFF. The CDR3, as DNA: TGCGCCAGCAGCCGGGAGGGACAGGGGAGAGGAGGGGAAAAACTGTTTTTT.

The V gene is TRBV20-1, the J gene TRBJ2-7; tentatively, D is TRBD2 (6 bases). The V end was cut by 3 bases, the J end by 5 bases, with 11 bases between. The CDR3 is made up of 12 amino acids. Germline values: CDR1 DFQATT, CDR2 SNEGSKA (reference sequence). CDR3 sequence: CSASWRGDEQYF. In DNA form, the CDR3 reads TGCAGTGCTAGTTGGCGGGGCGACGAGCAGTACTTC.

The gene calls are TRBV30 and TRBJ2-5; perhaps TRBD2 as D (5 bases). V dropped 3 bases and J dropped 5 bases, with 13 bases sitting between them. Looked up from germline, CDR1 is GTSNPN and CDR2 is SVGIG (reference sequence). The CDR3 loop spans 13 amino acids. CDR3 bases: TGTGCCTGGAGGGGAGACAATAGGGAGACCCAGTACTTC. Its protein product is CAWRGDNRETQYF.

In its sample, this clone was seen once. The chain uses TRBV10-3 and TRBJ1-2; weak D call: TRBD1 (5 bases). The CDR3 covers 13 residues. Germline values: CDR1 ENHRY, CDR2 SYGVKD. V was clipped by 0 bases and J by 7 bases, with 9 bases between them. DNA of the CDR3: TGTGCCATCAGTGAGTCGCAGGGATCTGGCTACACCTTC. It specifies CAISESQGSGYTF.

The chain employs TRBV9 and TRBJ2-5; D is possibly TRBD1 (6 bases). This CDR3 is built from 15 residues. V lost 4 bases to trimming and J lost 3 bases, with 16 bases between them. Germline CDR1 reads SGDLS; CDR2 reads YYNGEE. The CDR3 bases are TGTGCCAGCAGCACGGCGGACAGCGAAGAAGAGACCCAGTACTTC. Protein product: CASSTADSEEETQYF.